Presented here are 15 T cell receptor beta chains from one specimen sequenced in a study of T cells expressing NK-cell markers (dated by TCRdb to 2018 to 2020). The library was prepared using 5' RACE. Sequencing relied on an Illumina HiSeq 2000. TCRdb reanalyzed the reads, keeping one entry per CDR3 protein sequence and omitting DNA. This sample's table lists roughly 420,000 distinct CDR3 sequences. 6% to 9.5% of the sample belongs to the ten largest clones. Sequenced material: blood T cells: a sorted CD56 or NKG2C T cell subset, CD4+ or CD8+ T cells, or bulk PBMC T cells (not recorded which). The receptors come from a woman aged 18 to 75 in good health.

V usage is TRBV7-3 and J usage is TRBJ2-3; absent DNA, TCRdb's TRBD1 call cannot be checked. Germline CDR1 reads SGHTA; CDR2 reads FQGTGA. The length of the CDR3 is 16 residues. This CDR3 reads CASSPTGTTSTDTQYF.

CDR3 sequence: CASSLSPMTSDYEQYF. This chain connects TRBV5-1 to TRBJ2-7; TCRdb gives TRBD2 as the D gene, but with no DNA this cannot be confirmed. CDR3 length equals 16 residues. Germline V CDR1 and CDR2: SGHRS, YFSETQ.

This chain uses TRBV27 with TRBJ1-4; TCRdb selects TRBD1, and the lack of DNA leaves this call unchecked. Per the germline V gene, CDR1 is MNHEY and CDR2 is SMNVEV (reference sequence). There are 14 residues in the CDR3. The CDR3 loop reads CASRPTGNIEKLFF.

The chain has TRBV9 and TRBJ1-2. Germline V gene lookup returns CDR1 SGDLS and CDR2 YYNGEE. The CDR3 contains 18 residues. The CDR3 is CASSANLEQPIFWDGYTF.

This chain joins TRBV24-1 and TRBJ2-1; the TCRdb D gene call, TRBD2, has no DNA to confirm it. The CDR3 is made up of 16 amino acids. The V gene's germline CDR1 is KGHDR and CDR2 SFDVKD. The CDR3 sequence: CATSDWTSGSRNEQFF.

The chain recombines TRBV10-3 with TRBJ2-3; TCRdb's D call of TRBD1 is untestable without DNA. The CDR3 sequence is 17 residues long. From germline, CDR1 is ENHRY and CDR2 SYGVKD. The CDR3 spells CAISDPSRGSRPDTQYF.

The rearrangement links TRBV9 to TRBJ2-2; TCRdb proposes TRBD2, but this gene call is untestable without DNA. This CDR3 region has 17 residues. Germline V gene lookup returns CDR1 SGDLS and CDR2 YYNGEE. The CDR3 sequence is CASSPRVGPRNTGELFF.

The V and J genes are TRBV19 and TRBJ2-1; the D call from TCRdb, TRBD1, cannot be confirmed without DNA. There are 15 residues in the CDR3. From germline, CDR1 is LNHDA and CDR2 SQIVND (reference sequence). The CDR3 loop is CASSSRGSEGQTQFF.

The CDR3 loop is CASSRRDRFSDKNIQYF. V gene TRBV3-1 combines with J gene TRBJ2-4; absent DNA, TCRdb's TRBD1 call cannot be checked. The CDR3 runs 17 residues. The V gene's germline CDR1 is LGHDT and CDR2 YNNKEL (reference sequence).

The chain combines TRBV6-1 with TRBJ1-4; TCRdb proposes TRBD1, but this gene call is untestable without DNA. The CDR3 totals 14 residues. CDR1 MNHNS and CDR2 SASEGT come from the germline V gene. The CDR3 protein is CATDTGTGNEKLFF.

V usage is TRBV24-1 and J usage is TRBJ2-7; the TCRdb D gene call, TRBD2, has no DNA to confirm it. The CDR3 runs 13 residues. The germline V gene encodes CDR1 KGHDR and CDR2 SFDVKD. The CDR3 is CATGPAASYEQYF.

The V and J genes are TRBV12-3 or TRBV12-4 and TRBJ2-5; absent DNA, TCRdb's TRBD2 call cannot be checked. The CDR3 is made up of 14 amino acids. The CDR3 region is CASSLGASEETQYF.

The chain employs TRBV6-5 and TRBJ2-5; TCRdb outputs TRBD1, but without DNA this stays unchecked. CDR3 length: 17 amino acids. CDR1 and CDR2 (germline): MNHEY, SVGAGI. This CDR3 reads CASSSPGRGQRKETQYF.

J is TRBJ2-7 and V is TRBV7-2; TCRdb names TRBD1, which stays unverified in the absence of DNA. Germline CDR1 reads SGHTA; CDR2 reads FQGNSA. The CDR3 contains 16 residues. The CDR3 region is CASSLAGGQGAYEQYF.

V is TRBV7-2 and J is TRBJ1-1. The CDR3 sequence is 13 residues long. CDR1 and CDR2 (germline): SGHTA, FQGNSA. CDR3 region: CASSLQGPSGAFF.